This record covers a single TCR beta chain. What it binds is unknown. In TCRdb, the 5' RACE reads were re-called with MiXCR into one record per CDR3 protein. Here the sample spans 350,000 to 450,000 distinct CDR3 sequences, 18% being singletons. This sample is part of a study of identical twins. Looked up from germline, CDR1 is SEHNR and CDR2 is FQNEAQ (reference sequence). J lost 9 bases, V lost 1 base, and 3 bases had no gene match. The CDR3 sequence is 13 residues long. Study-wide results and limits: Zero-insertion findings could be partly confounded by invariant cells (MAIT and iNKT cells). In cord blood, abundant beta clonotypes had fewer insertions; memory showed no trend. Conclusions relied on cross-sectional statistical analysis, not following the same donors.

Sequenced material: naive T cells sorted from blood. This chain uses TRBV7-9 with TRBJ2-4; 7 bases are shared with TRBD1. This sequence originates from a man aged 45-60 years in good health. Here the CDR3 DNA reads TGTGCCAGCAGCTTAGAGGCAGGGGGCATTCAGTACTTC. Translation: CASSLEAGGIQYF.